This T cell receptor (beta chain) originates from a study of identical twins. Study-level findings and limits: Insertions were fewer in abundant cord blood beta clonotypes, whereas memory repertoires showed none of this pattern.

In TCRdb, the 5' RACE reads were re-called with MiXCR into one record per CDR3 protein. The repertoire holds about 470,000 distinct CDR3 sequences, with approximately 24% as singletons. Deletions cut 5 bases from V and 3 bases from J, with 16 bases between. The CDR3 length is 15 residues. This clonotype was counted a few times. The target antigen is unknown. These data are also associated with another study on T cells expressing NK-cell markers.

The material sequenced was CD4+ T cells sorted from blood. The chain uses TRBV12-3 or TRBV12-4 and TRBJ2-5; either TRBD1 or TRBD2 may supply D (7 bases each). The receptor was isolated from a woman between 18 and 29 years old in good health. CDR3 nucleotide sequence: TGTGCCAGCAGTACGCGACAGGGAGGGGAAGAGACCCAGTACTTC. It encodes CASSTRQGGEETQYF.